The TCR beta chain described here comes from a study of cytomegalovirus exposure and HLA in healthy donors. Study conclusions and caveats: Later examination showed HLA-associated TCR beta chains had greater clonal expansion than equally common others. Among donors in an Asian-associated ancestry cluster, a later analysis reportedly found fewer N-insertions than the approximately 670-donor mean. Rare TCR sequences dominated, though some public TCRs recurred in many donors.

This PCR relied on a set of 60 Vbeta primers and 13 Jbeta primers. Clones were read by immunoSEQ multiplex PCR, and TCRdb kept only the in-frame ones, dropping some. The data contain more than 150,000 clones, roughly 80% of them singletons. From germline, CDR1 is MGHRA and CDR2 YSYEKL. Losses at the gene ends were 3 bases for V and 0 bases for J; bases not matched to a gene: 14. This CDR3 spans 19 amino acids. This clone was recorded only once. Its antigen is unidentified. The rearrangement joins TRBV4-1 to TRBJ1-2; 9 bases agree with TRBD1. This TCR was sampled from a boy aged 10-17 years in good health and CMV-seronegative. Specimen: PBMCs. The CDR3 sequence: CASSHPGTGPTRSNYGYTF. CDR3 DNA sequence: TGCGCCAGCAGCCACCCCGGGACAGGGCCAACGAGATCTAACTATGGCTACACCTTC.